One sample yielded the 31 T cell receptor beta chains listed below, sequenced in a study of blood T cells in healthy people across ages. Together with a sample-barcoded 5' primer, a J-beta primer mix was included in a second PCR lasting 7 to 11 cycles. MiXCR, applied by TCRdb to the 5' RACE reads, yields one record per CDR3 protein. Among over a million distinct CDR3 sequences listed, 35% to 45% were seen once. The specimen was blood. The receptors here all came from a woman aged 18-29 years in good health.

The CDR3 here is CASTQLIYNEQFF. The CDR3, as DNA: TGTGCCAGCACGCAGTTGATCTACAATGAGCAGTTCTTC. This chain links TRBV6-1 with TRBJ2-1; no firm D call. The CDR3 is 13 residues long. V was trimmed by 7 bases and J by 3 bases, leaving 10 bases between them. Germline lookup yields CDR1 MNHNS and CDR2 SASEGT.

Only a few counts were recorded for this clonotype. This rearrangement joins TRBV6-5 to TRBJ2-3, with a weak D call TRBD1 (6 bases). Germline CDR1 MNHEY, CDR2 SVGAGI. This CDR3 spans 15 amino acids. V lost 0 bases and J lost 4, with 11 bases in between. The CDR3 region has the DNA TGTGCCAGCAGTTACTCAGGGGGAGTCTCAGATACGCAGTATTTT. Residues: CASSYSGGVSDTQYF.

In this sample, this clonotype turned up many times. The V call is TRBV7-2, the J call TRBJ1-4; 7 nucleotides agree with TRBD1. The V gene's germline CDR1 is SGHTA and CDR2 FQGNSA. CDR3 length: 16 residues. V trimming: 3 bases; J trimming: 0 bases; junction bases outside the gene matches: 4. CDR3 sequence (DNA): TGTGCCAGCAGCTTGGGACAGACCACAACTAATGAAAAACTGTTTTTT. Translating it yields CASSLGQTTTNEKLFF.

In this sample, this clonotype turned up many times. The chain combines TRBV10-3 with TRBJ2-5; tentatively, D is TRBD2 (5 bases). The germline V and J ends were trimmed by 2 bases and 3 bases, with 10 bases remaining between them. The CDR3 covers 14 residues. In germline, CDR1 is ENHRY, CDR2 SYGVKD. The CDR3 sequence is CAISEGLRKETQYF. The CDR3 DNA is TGTGCCATCAGTGAGGGACTGCGTAAAGAGACCCAGTACTTC.

This clonotype was seen a few times. The chain recombines TRBV25-1 with TRBJ1-3, with D unresolved. Germline values: CDR1 MGHDK, CDR2 SYGVNS. This CDR3 spans 17 amino acids. Trimming removed 1 base from V and 0 bases from J, with 13 bases in between. CDR3 coding DNA: TGTGCCAGCAGTGAATTCCCTGGCAGCAGCTCTGGAAACACCATATATTTT. It codes for CASSEFPGSSSGNTIYF.

This clonotype has a handful of counts. The J gene is TRBJ2-1, the V gene TRBV20-1, with D hard to call. Between the trimmed V and J ends, which lost 1 base and 4 bases, there was a span of 8 bases. The CDR3 contains 13 residues. Germline CDR1 DFQATT, CDR2 SNEGSKA (reference sequence). For the CDR3, the DNA is TGCAGTGCTAGAGGATCGCCTTACAATGAGCAGTTCTTC. It encodes CSARGSPYNEQFF.

This clonotype was seen many times. This chain connects TRBV6-6 to TRBJ2-5, with TRBD1 matching over 7 bases. The germline CDR1 and CDR2 sequences are MNHNY and SVGAGI (reference sequence). CDR3 size: 13 residues. V lost 4 bases and J lost 2; bases outside the gene matches: 1. The CDR3 bases are TGTGCCAGCAGTTGGGACAGTCAAGAGACCCAGTACTTC. Translation gives CASSWDSQETQYF.

The V call is TRBV3-1, the J call TRBJ2-5; the D gene is possibly TRBD2 (5 bases). Deletions cut 9 bases from V and 5 bases from J, with 13 bases between. The CDR3 runs to 12 residues. CDR1 and CDR2 from the germline V gene are LGHDT and YNNKEL (reference sequence). The CDR3 loop is CASESGGETQYF. The CDR3 nucleotides read TGTGCCAGTGAATCCGGCGGGGAGACCCAGTACTTC.

Only a few counts were recorded for this clonotype. The rearrangement joins TRBV7-2 to TRBJ1-1; no firm D call. V lost 6 bases and J 1 base, leaving 9 bases between the germline ends. This CDR3 spans 13 amino acids. The germline CDR1 and CDR2 sequences are SGHTA and FQGNSA. CDR3 protein: CASRFSRNTEAFF. Here the CDR3 DNA reads TGTGCCAGCAGATTCAGTCGGAACACTGAAGCTTTCTTT.

The chain couples TRBV30 to TRBJ2-4; D remains ambiguous. The better agreement between TRBJ2-7 and the DNA end casts doubt on the J call. Germline values: CDR1 GTSNPN, CDR2 SVGIG (reference sequence). The CDR3 spans 12 residues. The CDR3 DNA is TGTGCCTGGAGTGGCCCCGACTACGAGCAGTACTTC. Translated: CAWSGPDYEQYF.

J is TRBJ1-1 and V is TRBV3-1; unclear D gene. V lost 5 bases to trimming and J lost 1 base, with 14 bases between them. CDR3 length: 15 residues. CDR1 is LGHDT and CDR2 is YNNKEL in the germline V gene (reference sequence). CDR3 sequence (DNA): TGTGCCAGCAGCTATATATTTCCGGGGAACACTGAAGCTTTCTTT. This sequence encodes CASSYIFPGNTEAFF.

This clonotype has more than one count but fewer than ten. The V call is TRBV20-1, the J call TRBJ2-3; 15 bases align to TRBD2. The CDR3 totals 15 residues. Germline trimming cut 6 bases from V and 7 bases from J; bases unmatched to any gene: 8. Germline lookup yields CDR1 DFQATT and CDR2 SNEGSKA (reference sequence). In DNA form, the CDR3 reads TGCAGTGCCACGCCCGGGACTAGCGGGAGGTATACGCAGTATTTT. It specifies CSATPGTSGRYTQYF.

This clonotype has more than one count but fewer than ten. J is TRBJ2-1 and V is TRBV5-5; unclear D gene. Germline V gene lookup returns CDR1 SGHKS and CDR2 YYEKEE (reference sequence). V was pared by 6 bases and J by 4 bases, with 8 bases between. CDR3 length equals 12 residues. The CDR3 reads CASNLRYNEQFF. CDR3 DNA: TGTGCCAGCAATTTGCGATACAATGAGCAGTTCTTC.

The chain uses TRBV20-1 and TRBJ2-1; 11 bases are shared with TRBD1. The CDR3 totals 15 residues. CDR1 and CDR2 from the germline V gene are DFQATT and SNEGSKA (reference sequence). Trimming removed 6 bases from V and 8 bases from J; junction bases left unmatched: 12. Here the CDR3 reads CSAHRDRGNFDEQFF. CDR3 nucleotides: TGCAGTGCCCACCGGGACAGGGGGAATTTCGATGAGCAGTTCTTC.

The chain employs TRBV2 and TRBJ2-5, with 8 bases aligning to TRBD1. The CDR3 has 14 amino acids. The germline V gene encodes CDR1 SNHLY and CDR2 FYNNEI. Trimming took 6 bases from V and 3 from J; bases not matched to a gene: 6. The CDR3 protein is CASRPLDREETQYF. CDR3 DNA: TGTGCCAGCAGACCTCTGGACAGGGAAGAGACCCAGTACTTC.

V is TRBV29-1 and J is TRBJ2-5; 7 bases are a match to TRBD1. Germline CDR1 reads SQVTM; CDR2 reads ANQGSEA. There are 15 residues in the CDR3. Unmatched junction bases numbered 13, after V lost 5 bases and J lost 4 bases. The CDR3 DNA reads TGCAGCGTTCAAACAGGGGTCTATAAGGGAGAGACCCAGTACTTC. As protein: CSVQTGVYKGETQYF.

J is TRBJ1-2 and V is TRBV3-1, with a tentative D call TRBD1 (5 bases). Germline V gives CDR1 LGHDT, CDR2 YNNKEL (reference sequence). The V gene lost 3 bases and the J gene lost 1 base, with 12 bases spanning the gap. This CDR3 region has 15 residues. CDR3 amino acids: CASSHGRGFNYGYTF. The CDR3 DNA is TGTGCCAGCAGCCACGGACGGGGCTTTAACTATGGCTACACCTTC.

The rearrangement joins TRBV11-2 to TRBJ2-2; D unclear. V lost 2 bases and J lost 8, with 15 bases in between. CDR3 length: 15 amino acids. Germline-derived CDR1 and CDR2 are SGHAT and FQNNGV. This chain's CDR3 is CASSLIGPAAGELFF. The DNA of the CDR3 is TGTGCCAGCAGCTTAATCGGCCCGGCTGCTGGGGAGCTGTTTTTT.

This clonotype was seen only a few times. J is TRBJ1-1 and V is TRBV29-1, with D possibly matching TRBD1 (6 bases). Germline CDR1 reads SQVTM; CDR2 reads ANQGSEA. The CDR3 length is 13 residues. V was pared by 7 bases and J by 2 bases, with 14 bases between. Written as DNA, the CDR3 is TGCAGCGCCCAGGGGCACGGAAACACTGAAGCTTTCTTT. It translates to CSAQGHGNTEAFF.

V and J are TRBV9 and TRBJ2-7, with D possibly TRBD2 on 5 matching bases. TRBJ2-5 matches the DNA end more closely, so the J call is doubtful. CDR1 SGDLS and CDR2 YYNGEE come from the germline V gene. CDR3 length equals 15 residues. In DNA, the CDR3 is TGTGCCAGCAGCATAATGTACTCCGGAGGAGAGACCCAGTACTTC. The encoded protein is CASSIMYSGGETQYF.

The chain uses TRBV6-5 and TRBJ2-3, with 10 bases aligning to TRBD2. The CDR3 totals 19 residues. CDR1 is MNHEY, CDR2 SVGAGI, per germline. The junction had 14 bases not matched to a gene; V was cut back by 4 bases and J by 1 base. In DNA form, the CDR3 reads TGTGCCAGCAGTTGGGTCCCTGCCTGGACTAGCGGCCGCACAGATACGCAGTATTTT. As protein: CASSWVPAWTSGRTDTQYF.

The V gene is TRBV6-1, the J gene TRBJ2-3; 8 bases agree with TRBD1. The V and J ends lost 10 bases and 6 bases, in that order; junction bases with no gene match: 9. From germline, CDR1 is MNHNS and CDR2 SASEGT. CDR3 length equals 13 residues. The CDR3 is CATRTGLGDTQYF. DNA of the CDR3: TGTGCCACGCGGACAGGGCTGGGTGATACGCAGTATTTT.

This clonotype was found once. The junction differs from germline at one of its ends, possibly a read error. The CDR3 reads CSASEGFANQSQHF. DNA for the CDR3: TGCAGTGCTAGTGAGGGGTTCGCCAATCAGTCCCAGCATTTT. The chain is built from TRBV20-1 and TRBJ1-5; perhaps TRBD1 as D (5 bases). Germline CDR1 reads DFQATT; CDR2 reads SNEGSKA (reference sequence). The CDR3 contains 14 residues.

The V gene is TRBV4-1, the J gene TRBJ2-7, with D perhaps matching TRBD1 (6 bases). V dropped 0 bases and J dropped 2 bases, with 11 bases sitting between them. CDR3 length equals 15 residues. Germline V gene lookup returns CDR1 MGHRA and CDR2 YSYEKL. CDR3 amino acids: CASSQEDRLPYEQYF. The DNA of the CDR3 is TGCGCCAGCAGCCAAGAGGACAGACTTCCCTACGAGCAGTACTTC.

Only a few counts were recorded for this clonotype. The chain links TRBV6-6 to TRBJ1-4; D remains ambiguous. The germline CDR1 and CDR2 sequences are MNHNY and SVGAGI (reference sequence). The CDR3 is 12 amino acids. Trimming shortened V by 11 bases and J by 3 bases, and 10 bases separated the two germline ends. Written as DNA, the CDR3 is TGTGCCGCCCGGATTGCTAATGAAAAACTGTTTTTT. Encoded protein: CAARIANEKLFF.

V is TRBV7-8 and J is TRBJ2-1, with D hard to call. The CDR3 spans 14 residues. CDR1 is SGHVS and CDR2 is FQNEAQ in the germline V gene. Trimming stripped 5 bases from V and 10 bases from J, with 18 bases between. In DNA, the CDR3 is TGTGCCAGCAGCCCAATGTCCCTTACGCAGGAGCAGTTCTTC. Translating gives CASSPMSLTQEQFF.

The chain is built from TRBV20-1 and TRBJ1-2; the match to TRBD1 covers 7 bases. V was clipped by 3 bases and J by 7 bases; unmatched bases: 17. The CDR3 length is 16 residues. Germline V gene lookup returns CDR1 DFQATT and CDR2 SNEGSKA (reference sequence). The CDR3 nucleotides are TGCAGTGCTAGGAGGTCCAACAGGGGATTCTTGTCTGGCTACACCTTC. Translated, it gives CSARRSNRGFLSGYTF.

This chain joins TRBV20-1 and TRBJ1-4, with D hard to call. This CDR3 has 14 amino acids. Trimming left V 7 bases short and J 1 base short, with 13 bases between. Germline loops: CDR1 DFQATT, CDR2 SNEGSKA (reference sequence). CDR3: CSGTREGTNEKLFF. CDR3 sequence (DNA): TGCAGTGGTACCCGGGAGGGAACTAATGAAAAACTGTTTTTT.

The chain links TRBV24-1 to TRBJ2-3, with 11 positions matching TRBD2. CDR3 length equals 16 residues. V lost 4 bases and J lost 2; bases outside the gene matches: 4. Looked up from germline, CDR1 is KGHDR and CDR2 is SFDVKD. The CDR3 DNA reads TGTGCCACCAGTGAGTCGACTAGCGGGACCACAGATACGCAGTATTTT. Translating gives CATSESTSGTTDTQYF.

This chain links TRBV29-1 with TRBJ2-5; 7 bases map to TRBD1. After removal of 5 bases from V and 0 bases from J, the junction contained 6 bases not matched to a gene. Germline V gene lookup returns CDR1 SQVTM and CDR2 ANQGSEA. This CDR3 region has 14 residues. The CDR3 is CSVKTGLNQETQYF. The CDR3 DNA is TGCAGCGTTAAGACAGGGCTCAACCAAGAGACCCAGTACTTC.

V gene TRBV2 combines with J gene TRBJ2-5; no firm D call. V dropped 7 bases and J dropped 4 bases, with 10 bases sitting between them. Germline values: CDR1 SNHLY, CDR2 FYNNEI. This CDR3 is built from 12 residues. The CDR3 nucleotides read TGTGCCAGCACCAGAGCGTCAGAGACCCAGTACTTC. As protein: CASTRASETQYF.